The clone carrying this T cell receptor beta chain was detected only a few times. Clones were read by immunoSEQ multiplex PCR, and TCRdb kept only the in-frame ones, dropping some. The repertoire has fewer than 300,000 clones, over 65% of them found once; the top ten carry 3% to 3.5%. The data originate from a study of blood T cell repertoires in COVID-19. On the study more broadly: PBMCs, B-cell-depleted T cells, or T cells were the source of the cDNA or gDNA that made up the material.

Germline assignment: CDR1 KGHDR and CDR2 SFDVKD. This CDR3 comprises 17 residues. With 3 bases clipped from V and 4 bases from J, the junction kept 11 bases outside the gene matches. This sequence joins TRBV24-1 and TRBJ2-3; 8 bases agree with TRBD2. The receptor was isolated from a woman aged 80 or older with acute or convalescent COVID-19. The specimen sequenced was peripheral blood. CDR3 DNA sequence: TGTGCCACCAGTGATCTACCGGGGCGGGGGGCGGCAGATACGCAGTATTTT. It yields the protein CATSDLPGRGAADTQYF.